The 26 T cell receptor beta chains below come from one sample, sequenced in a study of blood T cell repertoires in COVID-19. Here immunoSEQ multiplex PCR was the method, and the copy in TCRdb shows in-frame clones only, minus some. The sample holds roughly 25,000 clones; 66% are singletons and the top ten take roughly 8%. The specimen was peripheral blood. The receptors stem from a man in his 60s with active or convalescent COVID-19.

The CDR3 DNA is TGTGCCAGCAGACAGACAGGCAGCTCCTATAATTCACCCCTCCACTTT. It encodes CASRQTGSSYNSPLHF. The chain recombines TRBV14 with TRBJ1-6; D might be TRBD1 (6 bases). The CDR3 contains 16 residues. V was pared by 6 bases and J by 0 bases, with 12 bases between. Germline V CDR1 and CDR2: SGHDN, FVKESK.

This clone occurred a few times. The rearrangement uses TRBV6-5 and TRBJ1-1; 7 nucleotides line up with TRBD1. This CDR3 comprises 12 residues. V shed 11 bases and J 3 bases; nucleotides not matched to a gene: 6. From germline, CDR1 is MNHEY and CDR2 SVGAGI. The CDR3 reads CAGQEEDTEAFF. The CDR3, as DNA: TGTGCCGGACAGGAGGAGGACACTGAAGCTTTCTTT.

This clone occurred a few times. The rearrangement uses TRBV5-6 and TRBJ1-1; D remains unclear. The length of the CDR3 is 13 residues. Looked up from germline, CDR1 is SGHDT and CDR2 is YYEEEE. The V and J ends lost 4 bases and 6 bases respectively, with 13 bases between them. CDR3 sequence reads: CASSLRLGPEAFF. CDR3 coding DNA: TGTGCCAGCAGCCTCAGGTTAGGCCCTGAAGCTTTCTTT.

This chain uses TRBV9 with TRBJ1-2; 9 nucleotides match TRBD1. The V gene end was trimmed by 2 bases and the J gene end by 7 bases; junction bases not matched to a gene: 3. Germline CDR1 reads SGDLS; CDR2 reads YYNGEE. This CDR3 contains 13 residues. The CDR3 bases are TGTGCCAGCAGCGTCCGACAGGGGGGTGGCTACACCTTC. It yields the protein CASSVRQGGGYTF.

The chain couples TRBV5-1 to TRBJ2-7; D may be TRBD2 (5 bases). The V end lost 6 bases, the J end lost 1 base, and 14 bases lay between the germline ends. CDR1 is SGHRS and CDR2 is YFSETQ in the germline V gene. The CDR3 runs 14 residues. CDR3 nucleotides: TGCGCCAGCAAACTCCCGGACTCATCCTACGAGCAGTACTTC. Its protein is CASKLPDSSYEQYF.

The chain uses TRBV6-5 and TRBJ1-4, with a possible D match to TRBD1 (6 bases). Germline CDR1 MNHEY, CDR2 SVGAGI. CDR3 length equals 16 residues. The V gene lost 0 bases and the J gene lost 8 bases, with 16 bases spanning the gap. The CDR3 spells CASSYSNRGQGEKLFF. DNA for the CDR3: TGTGCCAGCAGTTACTCGAATCGTGGTCAGGGGGAAAAACTGTTTTTT.

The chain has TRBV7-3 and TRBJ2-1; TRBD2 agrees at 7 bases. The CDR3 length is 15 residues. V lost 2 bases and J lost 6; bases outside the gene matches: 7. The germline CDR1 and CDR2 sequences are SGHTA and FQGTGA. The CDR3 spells CASSLFGTILNEQFF. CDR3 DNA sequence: TGTGCCAGCAGCTTATTTGGGACTATACTCAATGAGCAGTTCTTC.

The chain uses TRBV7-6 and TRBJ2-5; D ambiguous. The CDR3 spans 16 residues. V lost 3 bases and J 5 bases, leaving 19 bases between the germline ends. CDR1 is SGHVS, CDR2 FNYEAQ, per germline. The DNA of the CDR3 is TGTGCCAGCAGCTTGGTGGTGGCTTCAGGTCAGGAGACCCAGTACTTC. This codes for CASSLVVASGQETQYF.

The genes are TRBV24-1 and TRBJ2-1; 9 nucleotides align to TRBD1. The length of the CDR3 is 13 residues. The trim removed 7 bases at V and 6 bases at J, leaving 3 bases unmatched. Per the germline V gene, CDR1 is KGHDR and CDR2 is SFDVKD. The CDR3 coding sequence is TGTGCCACCAGGGACAGGGGAGGCAATGAGCAGTTCTTC. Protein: CATRDRGGNEQFF.

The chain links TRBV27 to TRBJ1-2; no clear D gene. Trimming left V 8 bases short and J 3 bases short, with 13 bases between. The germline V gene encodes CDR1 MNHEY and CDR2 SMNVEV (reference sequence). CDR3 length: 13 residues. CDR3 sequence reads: CASQRSRDYGYTF. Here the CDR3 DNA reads TGTGCCAGCCAAAGGTCACGGGACTATGGCTACACCTTC.

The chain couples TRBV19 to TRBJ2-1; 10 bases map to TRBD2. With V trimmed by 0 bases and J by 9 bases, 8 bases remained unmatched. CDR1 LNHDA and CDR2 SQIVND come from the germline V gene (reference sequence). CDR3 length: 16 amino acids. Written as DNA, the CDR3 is TGTGCCAGTAGTATAGATCGAACTAGCGGGGTGGGTGAGCAGTTCTTC. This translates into CASSIDRTSGVGEQFF.

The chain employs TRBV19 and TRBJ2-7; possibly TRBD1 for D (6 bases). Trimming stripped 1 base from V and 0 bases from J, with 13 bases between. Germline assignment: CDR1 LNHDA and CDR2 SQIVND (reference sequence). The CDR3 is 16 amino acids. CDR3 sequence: CASSIVGRGSSYEQYF. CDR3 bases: TGTGCCAGTAGTATAGTGGGCAGGGGAAGCTCCTACGAGCAGTACTTC.

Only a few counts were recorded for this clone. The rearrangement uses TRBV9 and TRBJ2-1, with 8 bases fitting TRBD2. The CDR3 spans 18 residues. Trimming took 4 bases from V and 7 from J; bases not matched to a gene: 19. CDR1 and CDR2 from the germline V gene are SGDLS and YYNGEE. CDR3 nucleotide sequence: TGTGCCAGCAGCCCACCCCGCCAGCGGGAGAGGATCAGGAATGAGCAGTTCTTC. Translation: CASSPPRQRERIRNEQFF.

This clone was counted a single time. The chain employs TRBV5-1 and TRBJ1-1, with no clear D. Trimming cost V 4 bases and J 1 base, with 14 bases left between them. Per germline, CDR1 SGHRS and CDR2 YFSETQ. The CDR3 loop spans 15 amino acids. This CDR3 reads CASSVGGSGNTEAFF. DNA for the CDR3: TGCGCCAGCAGCGTAGGAGGGTCTGGGAACACTGAAGCTTTCTTT.

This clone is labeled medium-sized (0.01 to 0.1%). This CDR3 reads CASSLRGTTLPYNEQFF. DNA for the CDR3: TGTGCCAGCAGCTTACGGGGGACTACCCTTCCCTACAATGAGCAGTTCTTC. V is TRBV7-2 and J is TRBJ2-1, with 7 bases fitting TRBD2. CDR1 is SGHTA, CDR2 FQGNSA, per germline. The length of the CDR3 is 17 residues. The V and J ends lost 2 bases and 2 bases, in that order; junction bases with no gene match: 9.

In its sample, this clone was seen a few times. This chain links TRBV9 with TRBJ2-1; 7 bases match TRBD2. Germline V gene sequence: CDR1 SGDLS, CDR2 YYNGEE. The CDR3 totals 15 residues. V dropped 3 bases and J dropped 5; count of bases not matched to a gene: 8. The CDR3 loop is CASSALSGANNEQFF. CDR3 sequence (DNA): TGTGCCAGCAGCGCCCTAAGCGGGGCAAACAATGAGCAGTTCTTC.

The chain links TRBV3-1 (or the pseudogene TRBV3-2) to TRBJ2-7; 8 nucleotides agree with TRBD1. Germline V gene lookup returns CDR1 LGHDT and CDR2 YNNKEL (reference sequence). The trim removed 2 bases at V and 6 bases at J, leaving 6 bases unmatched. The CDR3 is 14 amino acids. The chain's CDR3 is CASSQKFDRGEQYF. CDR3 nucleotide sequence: TGTGCCAGCAGCCAAAAATTCGACAGGGGCGAGCAGTACTTC.

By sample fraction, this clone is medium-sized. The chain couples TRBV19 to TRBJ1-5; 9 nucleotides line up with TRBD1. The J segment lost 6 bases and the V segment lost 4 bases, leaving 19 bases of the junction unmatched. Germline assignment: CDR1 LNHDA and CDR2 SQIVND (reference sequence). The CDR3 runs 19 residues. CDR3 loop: CASSTLFSLTGGIGQPQHF. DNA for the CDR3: TGTGCCAGTAGTACCCTCTTCTCATTGACAGGGGGGATAGGTCAGCCCCAGCATTTT. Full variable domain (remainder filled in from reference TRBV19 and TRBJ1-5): DGGITQSPKYLFRKEGQNVTLSCEQNLNHDAMYWYRQDPGQGLRLIYYSQIVNDFQKGDIAEGYSVSREKKESFPLTVTSAQKNPTAFYLCASSTLFSLTGGIGQPQHFGDGTRLSIL.

CDR3 DNA sequence: TGTGCCAGTCAACCTAGACTTTGGTCGGTCACTGAAGCTTTCTTT. It is translated as CASQPRLWSVTEAFF. This chain joins TRBV7-8 and TRBJ1-1; no clear D gene. Germline CDR1 and CDR2: SGHVS and FQNEAQ. This CDR3 region has 15 residues. The V end lost 9 bases, the J end lost 4 bases, and 21 bases lay between the germline ends.

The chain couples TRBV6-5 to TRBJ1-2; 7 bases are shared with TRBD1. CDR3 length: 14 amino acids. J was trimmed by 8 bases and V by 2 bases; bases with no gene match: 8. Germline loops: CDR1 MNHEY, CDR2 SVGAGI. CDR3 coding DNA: TGTGCCAGCAGTTACCGACAGGGTTTGGAGGGCTACACCTTC. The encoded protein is CASSYRQGLEGYTF.

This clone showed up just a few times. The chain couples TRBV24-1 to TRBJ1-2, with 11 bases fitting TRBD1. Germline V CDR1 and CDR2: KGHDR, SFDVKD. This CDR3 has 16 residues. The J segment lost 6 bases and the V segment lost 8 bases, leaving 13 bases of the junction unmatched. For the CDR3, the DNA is TGTGCCACCACCAAATTGGACAGGGGGCGAGTTGATGGCTACACCTTC. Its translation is CATTKLDRGRVDGYTF.

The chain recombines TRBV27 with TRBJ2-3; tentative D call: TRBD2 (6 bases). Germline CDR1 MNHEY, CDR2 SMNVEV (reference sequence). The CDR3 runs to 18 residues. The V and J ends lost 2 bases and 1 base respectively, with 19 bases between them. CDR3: CASSLIGTPAKGTDTQYF. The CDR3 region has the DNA TGTGCCAGCAGTTTAATAGGGACTCCCGCTAAAGGCACAGATACGCAGTATTTT.

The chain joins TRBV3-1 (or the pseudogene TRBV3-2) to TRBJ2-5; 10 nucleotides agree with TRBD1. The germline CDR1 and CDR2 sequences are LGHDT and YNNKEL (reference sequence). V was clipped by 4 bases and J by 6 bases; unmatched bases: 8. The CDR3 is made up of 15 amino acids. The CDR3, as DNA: TGTGCCAGCAGCCGCGCGGACAGGGGGGGAAAGACCCAGTACTTC. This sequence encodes CASSRADRGGKTQYF.

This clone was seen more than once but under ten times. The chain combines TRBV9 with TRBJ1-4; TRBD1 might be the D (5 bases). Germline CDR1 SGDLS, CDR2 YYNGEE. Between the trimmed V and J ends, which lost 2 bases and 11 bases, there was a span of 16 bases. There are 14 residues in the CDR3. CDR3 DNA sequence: TGTGCCAGCAGCGTGGGGCCCTCCCCTGTTAAACTGTTTTTT. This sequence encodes CASSVGPSPVKLFF.

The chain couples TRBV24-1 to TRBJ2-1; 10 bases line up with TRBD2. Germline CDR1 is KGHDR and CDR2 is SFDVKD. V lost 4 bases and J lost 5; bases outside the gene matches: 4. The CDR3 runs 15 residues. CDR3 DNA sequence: TGTGCCACCAGTGACCCTAGCGGGAGTCACAATGAGCAGTTCTTC. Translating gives CATSDPSGSHNEQFF.

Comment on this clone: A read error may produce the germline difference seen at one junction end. The CDR3 sequence: CASSRDRVSYNEQFF. The CDR3 DNA reads TGTGCTAGCAGCCGGGACAGGGTCTCCTACAATGAGCAGTTCTTC. The chain is built from TRBV7-7 and TRBJ2-1, with TRBD1 identical over 9 bases. This CDR3 is 15 amino acids long. Germline lookup yields CDR1 SSHAT and CDR2 FNYEAQ (reference sequence).